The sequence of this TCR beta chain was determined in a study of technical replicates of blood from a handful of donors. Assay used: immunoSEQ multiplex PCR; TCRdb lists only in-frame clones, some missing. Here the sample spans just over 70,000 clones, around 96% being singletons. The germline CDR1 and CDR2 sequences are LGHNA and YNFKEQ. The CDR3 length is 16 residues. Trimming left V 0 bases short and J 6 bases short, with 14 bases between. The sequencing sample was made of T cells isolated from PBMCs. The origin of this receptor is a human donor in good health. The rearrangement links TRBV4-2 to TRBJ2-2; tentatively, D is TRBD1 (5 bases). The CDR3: CASSQDIQEWAGELFF. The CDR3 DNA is TGTGCCAGCAGCCAAGATATACAGGAATGGGCCGGGGAGCTGTTTTTT.